Presented here are 9 T cell receptor beta chains from one specimen sequenced in a study of immune heterogeneity within non-small cell lung tumors. Multiplex PCR amplified TCR beta CDR3 with 32 V and 13 J primers. TCRdb redid the calling of the multiplex PCR reads with MiXCR, one entry per CDR3 protein. The sample has approximately 31,000 distinct CDR3 sequences; approximately 30% are singletons. With around 0.6 ug used per sample, the template was genomic DNA from bulk tumor. Doctors removed several biopsies from each primary tumor during surgery, keeping them far apart. Enrolled patients presented with newly diagnosed, previously untreated non-small cell lung cancer and underwent curative surgery. Sequencing was done on a sample of lung tumor tissue. These receptor sequences come from a man aged 35-49 years with non-small cell lung cancer.

The table lists this clonotype with a few counts. The rearrangement joins TRBV18 to TRBJ2-1, with D maybe TRBD2 (5 bases). Trimming left V 3 bases short and J 1 base short, with 13 bases between. This CDR3 region has 16 residues. CDR1 is KGHSH, CDR2 LQKENI, per germline. For the CDR3, the DNA is TGTGCCAGCTCACCGCCAGCGGCCACGTCCTACAATGAGCAGTTCTTC. This gives the protein CASSPPAATSYNEQFF.

The chain is built from TRBV6-1 and TRBJ2-2; D call uncertain. V shed 0 bases and J shed 7 bases, with 9 bases lying between them. This CDR3 region has 14 residues. CDR1 and CDR2 from the germline V gene are MNHNS and SASEGT. The CDR3 loop is CASSEADLRGELFF. For the CDR3, the DNA is TGTGCCAGCAGTGAAGCGGACCTCCGCGGGGAGCTGTTTTTT.

The chain employs TRBV6-2 or TRBV6-3 and TRBJ2-2, with D uncertain. The CDR3 spans 17 residues. Trimming took 0 bases from V and 5 from J, leaving 16 bases between them. The germline V gene encodes CDR1 MNHEY and CDR2 SVGEGT. The CDR3 sequence is CASSYSIVKVQTGELFF. The CDR3 nucleotides read TGTGCCAGCAGTTACTCGATTGTGAAGGTTCAAACCGGGGAGCTGTTTTTT.

In its sample, this clonotype was seen many times. The chain is built from TRBV27 and TRBJ1-6; possible D gene TRBD1, 6 bases. Trimming took off 4 bases at V and 6 bases at J, with 10 bases between the two ends. CDR1 and CDR2 from the germline V gene are MNHEY and SMNVEV (reference sequence). The CDR3 length is 14 residues. CDR3 sequence reads: CASSYKGVNSPLHF. The CDR3 DNA sequence: TGTGCCAGCAGTTATAAGGGGGTTAATTCACCCCTCCACTTT.

This clonotype was picked up many times. This chain joins TRBV13 and TRBJ2-3, with 7 positions matching TRBD2. The CDR3 runs 15 residues. CDR1 is PRHDT, CDR2 FYEKMQ, per germline (reference sequence). J gave up 5 bases and V 0 bases, and 5 bases lay outside the gene matches. The CDR3 loop is CASSLGAGAGDTQYF. The CDR3, as DNA: TGTGCCAGCAGCTTAGGGGCGGGAGCGGGAGATACGCAGTATTTT.

At least ten counts were recorded for this clonotype. The chain carries TRBV28 and TRBJ2-3; the match to TRBD1 covers 7 bases. Germline V gene data show CDR1 as MDHEN and CDR2 as SYDVKM. The CDR3 totals 15 residues. V gave up 3 bases and J gave up 3 bases; unmatched junction bases: 6. This CDR3 reads CASSFRDSTTDTQYF. The CDR3 bases are TGTGCCAGCAGTTTCCGGGACAGCACTACAGATACGCAGTATTTT.

This clonotype was seen repeatedly, ten times or more. This chain links TRBV28 with TRBJ1-1, with D hard to call. V gave up 6 bases and J gave up 0 bases, with 11 bases separating them. CDR3 size: 14 residues. Germline CDR1 MDHEN, CDR2 SYDVKM. CDR3 sequence: CASSDALLNTEAFF. The CDR3 DNA follows: TGTGCCAGCAGCGACGCACTCCTGAACACTGAAGCTTTCTTT.

This clonotype has a count of ten or more. The CDR3 DNA sequence: TGTGCCAGCAGCTTAGGGCGGAGATCGTATGGCTACACCTTC. This translates into CASSLGRRSYGYTF. The chain employs TRBV11-3 and TRBJ1-2; D unclear. Germline assignment: CDR1 SGHNT and CDR2 YENEEA. The ends were cut back, 1 base at V and 5 bases at J, with 11 bases in the middle. The CDR3 sequence is 14 residues long. Combining the CDR3 with reference TRBV11-3 and TRBJ1-2 gives the whole variable domain EAGVVQSPRYKIIEKKQPVAFWCNPISGHNTLYWYLQNLGQGPELLIRYENEEAVDDSQLPKDRFSAERLKGVDSTLKIQPAELGDSAVYLCASSLGRRSYGYTFGSGTRLTVV.

This clonotype was observed at least ten times. The CDR3 DNA reads TGTGCCAGCAGTGAAGCCCGGGCCGTAAGGTACTTC. It translates to CASSEARAVRYF. V usage is TRBV6-1 and J usage is TRBJ2-7, with D hard to call. There are 12 residues in the CDR3. Trimming pared 0 bases from V and 12 bases from J, leaving 12 bases between. CDR1 and CDR2 (germline): MNHNS, SASEGT.